This T cell receptor beta chain was obtained from a study of ipilimumab plus nivolumab after autologous stem cell transplantation. Study background: A median of about eight nivolumab and 4 to 6 ipilimumab doses were given. Findings of the study overall: The authors say TCR, Treg and microbiome findings warrant further study.

Starting 14 to 28 days after autologous transplant, ipilimumab 1 mg/kg was given. Patients received nivolumab 3 mg/kg at weeks 1, 4, 7, 10, then fortnightly to week 26. As for this clone: The antigen is not known.

Sequenced by immunoSEQ multiplex PCR; TCRdb stores in-frame clones only, minus some. The sample contains tens of thousands of clones, almost 95% of which appear only once. This sample comprised PBMCs, obtained in a trial of ipilimumab plus nivolumab as post-transplant consolidation. This sequence originates from a male donor with multiple myeloma.

The CDR3, as DNA: TGTGCCAGCAGCACTGAGGACTTAAGCTCCTACAATGAGCAGTTCTTC. This sequence encodes CASSTEDLSSYNEQFF. The V gene is TRBV28, the J gene TRBJ2-1; D possibly corresponds to TRBD2 (5 bases). CDR3 length: 16 amino acids. Trimming stripped 6 bases from V and 0 bases from J, with 15 bases between. From germline, CDR1 is MDHEN and CDR2 SYDVKM.